Below, 27 T cell receptor beta chains from the same sample are listed, as sequenced in a study of T cell changes during pregnancy in multiple sclerosis. Using immunoSEQ multiplex PCR, the repertoire was profiled, and TCRdb retains in-frame clones only, with some absent. This table holds around 48,000 clones, 88% found once. Sample: CD4+ T cells from peripheral blood mononuclear cells, taken in the second trimester of pregnancy. The receptors come from a female donor with multiple sclerosis, enrolled in a pregnancy study.

This chain uses TRBV5-4 with TRBJ2-7, with a tentative D call TRBD1 (5 bases). With 1 base removed from V and 0 bases from J, the gap between germline ends came to 5 bases. Germline CDR1 and CDR2: SGHNT and YYREEE (reference sequence). The CDR3 spans 13 residues. The CDR3 DNA is TGTGCCAGCAGCTTGACAGGCTCCTACGAGCAGTACTTC. Residues: CASSLTGSYEQYF.

The rearrangement links TRBV10-3 to TRBJ2-7; D is perhaps TRBD1 (5 bases). Germline assignment: CDR1 ENHRY and CDR2 SYGVKD. The germline V and J ends were trimmed by 11 bases and 4 bases, with 21 bases remaining between them. This CDR3 has 14 amino acids. For the CDR3, the DNA is TGTGCCCCTTGGGTCGTCGGGCAGGGTTACGAGCAGTACTTC. It yields the protein CAPWVVGQGYEQYF.

This rearrangement joins TRBV7-3 to TRBJ2-3; 15 positions agree with TRBD2. Germline V lookup: CDR1 SGHTA, CDR2 FQGTGA. There are 14 residues in the CDR3. V shed 6 bases and J 11 bases; nucleotides not matched to a gene: 6. CDR3 nucleotides: TGTGCCAGCAGGTCCGGGACTAGCGGGGGGAGGCAGTATTTT. Protein product: CASRSGTSGGRQYF.

The rearrangement links TRBV19 to TRBJ1-1, with D unclear. CDR1 is LNHDA, CDR2 SQIVND, per germline (reference sequence). This CDR3 region has 16 residues. V was cut by 5 bases and J by 0 bases, with 16 bases left in between. The CDR3 DNA is TGTGCCAGTAGTCGCGACGGAGCGTTTATGAACACTGAAGCTTTCTTT. Translation: CASSRDGAFMNTEAFF.

This rearrangement joins TRBV5-1 to TRBJ2-1; 10 positions agree with TRBD1. The V gene's germline CDR1 is SGHRS and CDR2 YFSETQ. V lost 4 bases and J lost 5; bases outside the gene matches: 6. This CDR3 contains 15 residues. The CDR3 region has the DNA TGCGCCAGCAGCCGCGCCGGGACAGGGGACAATGAGCAGTTCTTC. It yields the protein CASSRAGTGDNEQFF.

Here the CDR3 reads CASSDLLGDCWRMGPQHF. The CDR3 bases are TGCGCCAGCAGTGATCTTCTGGGGGACTGTTGGCGAATGGGGCCCCAGCATTTT. The gene calls are TRBV10-1 and TRBJ1-5; weak D call: TRBD1 (5 bases). CDR1 and CDR2 (germline): WNHNN, SYGVQD (reference sequence). Trimming shortened V by 3 bases and J by 9 bases, and 27 bases separated the two germline ends. The CDR3 extends over 18 amino acids.

This chain connects TRBV5-5 to TRBJ2-3; 10 nucleotides align to TRBD2. With 4 bases clipped from V and 9 bases from J, the junction kept 11 bases outside the gene matches. Looked up from germline, CDR1 is SGHKS and CDR2 is YYEKEE (reference sequence). The CDR3 runs to 15 residues. The CDR3: CASSPEASGSGTQYF. DNA of the CDR3: TGTGCCAGCAGCCCGGAGGCTAGCGGGAGTGGAACGCAGTATTTT.

This chain links TRBV5-1 with TRBJ2-5; 9 positions match TRBD2. This CDR3 contains 16 residues. Trimming cost V 4 bases and J 5 bases; bases outside gene matches: 12. Looked up from germline, CDR1 is SGHRS and CDR2 is YFSETQ. The CDR3 DNA sequence: TGCGCCAGCAGCCTAGGGACTAGCAGAAGGATGGAGACCCAGTACTTC. Amino acids: CASSLGTSRRMETQYF.

The chain uses TRBV6-1 and TRBJ2-3; 11 nucleotides line up with TRBD2. The CDR3 runs 15 residues. CDR1 and CDR2 from the germline V gene are MNHNS and SASEGT. V dropped 6 bases and J dropped 6; count of bases not matched to a gene: 8. CDR3 residues: CASRRTSGSMDTQYF. The CDR3 DNA sequence: TGTGCCAGCAGGCGTACTAGCGGGAGTATGGATACGCAGTATTTT.

The chain recombines TRBV9 with TRBJ2-1; no reliable D call. The CDR3 is 11 residues long. V lost 4 bases to trimming and J lost 5 bases, with 4 bases between them. Germline V CDR1 and CDR2: SGDLS, YYNGEE. The CDR3 reads CASSINNEQFF. CDR3 sequence (DNA): TGTGCCAGCAGCATAAACAATGAGCAGTTCTTC.

The chain carries TRBV5-1 and TRBJ2-2; D perhaps matches TRBD2 (5 bases). The CDR3 is 16 residues long. Trimming took 3 bases from V and 6 from J, leaving 18 bases between them. Germline CDR1 reads SGHRS; CDR2 reads YFSETQ. The CDR3 DNA reads as TGCGCCAGCAGCTGGGAGACTGGAGCATTAGCCGGGGAGCTGTTTTTT. It yields the protein CASSWETGALAGELFF.

The rearrangement links TRBV5-4 to TRBJ2-5; D is possibly TRBD2 (6 bases). This CDR3 is 14 amino acids long. The V gene lost 5 bases and the J gene lost 2 bases, with 13 bases spanning the gap. Per germline, CDR1 SGHNT and CDR2 YYREEE (reference sequence). CDR3 in amino acids: CASSTGLAQETQYF. The DNA of the CDR3 is TGTGCCAGCAGTACGGGACTGGCACAAGAGACCCAGTACTTC. Drawing the rest from reference TRBV5-4 and TRBJ2-5, the complete variable domain is ETGVTQSPTHLIKTRGQQVTLRCSSQSGHNTVSWYQQALGQGPQFIFQYYREEENGRGNFPPRFSGLQFPNYSSELNVNALELDDSALYLCASSTGLAQETQYFGPGTRLLVL.

The chain carries TRBV6-6 and TRBJ2-7, with TRBD1 as a possible D gene (5 bases). V lost 5 bases and J 3 bases, leaving 11 bases between the germline ends. CDR1 and CDR2 (germline): MNHNY, SVGAGI (reference sequence). The length of the CDR3 is 13 residues. As DNA, the CDR3 is TGTGCCAGCAGTCCCCAGGGTAGCTACGAGCAGTACTTC. This sequence encodes CASSPQGSYEQYF.

The chain couples TRBV9 to TRBJ2-5; the D gene is possibly TRBD2 (6 bases). The V gene's germline CDR1 is SGDLS and CDR2 YYNGEE. With 0 bases removed from V and 5 bases from J, the gap between germline ends came to 14 bases. The CDR3 has 15 amino acids. CDR3 protein: CASSVGTSSGETQYF. DNA of the CDR3: TGTGCCAGCAGCGTAGGCACTAGCAGTGGTGAGACCCAGTACTTC.

The rearrangement uses TRBV29-1 and TRBJ1-1, with D unclear. The CDR3 has 13 amino acids. CDR1 and CDR2 (germline): SQVTM, ANQGSEA. Trimming cost V 5 bases and J 1 base, with 11 bases left between them. The CDR3 region has the DNA TGCAGCGTTTGCCGCTACGAGAACACTGAAGCTTTCTTT. Its translation: CSVCRYENTEAFF.

The genes are TRBV29-1 and TRBJ1-5; D gene uncertain. V gave up 6 bases and J gave up 5 bases, with 14 bases separating them. Germline CDR1 is SQVTM and CDR2 is ANQGSEA. This CDR3 is built from 13 residues. The CDR3, as DNA: TGCAGCGTGGCCTGGACCGGGGATCAGCCCCAGCATTTT. This gives the protein CSVAWTGDQPQHF.

This clone came up a few times. The chain carries TRBV7-6 and TRBJ2-7; 8 nucleotides match TRBD1. This CDR3 region has 14 residues. J was trimmed by 2 bases and V by 5 bases; bases with no gene match: 5. Germline V gives CDR1 SGHVS, CDR2 FNYEAQ. CDR3 bases: TGTGCCAGCAGCCCCGGACAGGGCGCCTACGAGCAGTACTTC. Its translation: CASSPGQGAYEQYF.

The V and J genes are TRBV7-3 and TRBJ1-2; D is unresolved. V gave up 4 bases and J gave up 2 bases, with 2 bases separating them. Germline V gene sequence: CDR1 SGHTA, CDR2 FQGTGA. The CDR3 extends over 11 amino acids. CDR3: CASSSNYGYTF. In DNA form, the CDR3 reads TGTGCCAGCAGCTCAAACTATGGCTACACCTTC. Complete variable domain (other parts from reference TRBV7-3 and TRBJ1-2): GAGVSQTPSNKVTEKGKYVELRCDPISGHTALYWYRQSLGQGPEFLIYFQGTGAADDSGLPNDRFFAVRPEGSVSTLKIQRTERGDSAVYLCASSSNYGYTFGSGTRLTVV.

This chain joins TRBV7-9 and TRBJ1-1; D ambiguous. CDR1 is SEHNR and CDR2 is FQNEAQ in the germline V gene (reference sequence). Trimming left V 2 bases short and J 3 bases short, with 22 bases between. The CDR3 is 18 residues long. The CDR3 region is CASSLSPRLIRGYTEAFF. Written as DNA, the CDR3 is TGTGCCAGCAGCTTAAGCCCCCGGCTGATCCGGGGATACACTGAAGCTTTCTTT.

The V call is TRBV7-2, the J call TRBJ2-1, with 8 bases fitting TRBD2. This CDR3 is built from 15 residues. Germline V gene lookup returns CDR1 SGHTA and CDR2 FQGNSA. With V trimmed by 5 bases and J by 2 bases, 5 bases remained unmatched. The CDR3 loop is CASSGREAPYNEQFF. The CDR3 nucleotides are TGTGCCAGCAGCGGGCGGGAGGCCCCCTACAATGAGCAGTTCTTC.

The chain employs TRBV30 and TRBJ1-2; TRBD1 agrees at 7 bases. In germline, CDR1 is GTSNPN, CDR2 SVGIG (reference sequence). V lost 5 bases and J lost 2; bases outside the gene matches: 5. This CDR3 has 13 amino acids. In DNA form, the CDR3 reads TGTGCCTGGGGCAGGGGGTACAACTATGGCTACACCTTC. Protein sequence: CAWGRGYNYGYTF.

The V call is TRBV30, the J call TRBJ1-5; 9 nucleotides align to TRBD1. The V gene's germline CDR1 is GTSNPN and CDR2 SVGIG (reference sequence). This CDR3 comprises 16 residues. After removal of 5 bases from V and 3 bases from J, the junction contained 11 bases not matched to a gene. CDR3 DNA sequence: TGTGCCTGGGAATCCTACGGGACAGGGAACAATCAGCCCCAGCATTTT. It encodes CAWESYGTGNNQPQHF.

This chain links TRBV5-4 with TRBJ2-3; TRBD2 might be the D (6 bases). Germline CDR1 SGHNT, CDR2 YYREEE (reference sequence). The germline V and J ends were trimmed by 4 bases and 6 bases, with 18 bases remaining between them. The CDR3 contains 15 residues. CDR3 bases: TGTGCCAGCAGCATGCGGGATACCGGAATGGATACGCAGTATTTT. Protein: CASSMRDTGMDTQYF.

The chain links TRBV7-2 to TRBJ1-3, with D uncertain. Germline lookup yields CDR1 SGHTA and CDR2 FQGNSA. V was trimmed by 4 bases and J by 4 bases, leaving 8 bases between them. This CDR3 is built from 13 residues. CDR3 in amino acids: CASSSSGGNTIYF. In DNA form, the CDR3 reads TGTGCCAGCAGCTCCTCAGGCGGAAACACCATATATTTT. The whole variable domain, remainder taken from reference TRBV7-2 and TRBJ1-3, is GAGVSQSPSNKVTEKGKDVELRCDPISGHTALYWYRQSLGQGLEFLIYFQGNSAPDKSGLPSDRFSAERTGGSVSTLTIQRTQQEDSAVYLCASSSSGGNTIYFGEGSWLTVV.

The J gene is TRBJ1-1, the V gene TRBV7-2; D not certain. CDR1 and CDR2 from the germline V gene are SGHTA and FQGNSA. The CDR3 is made up of 11 amino acids. V lost 5 bases to trimming and J lost 6 bases, with 7 bases between them. CDR3 residues: CASSTTPEAFF. The DNA for the CDR3 is TGTGCCAGCAGCACTACCCCTGAAGCTTTCTTT.

The chain links TRBV5-4 to TRBJ2-3; 10 bases agree with TRBD2. The CDR3 covers 14 residues. Germline CDR1 SGHNT, CDR2 YYREEE (reference sequence). After removal of 7 bases from V and 2 bases from J, the junction contained 4 bases not matched to a gene. As DNA, the CDR3 is TGTGCCAGCGGGACTAGCGCGTCCACAGATACGCAGTATTTT. Amino acids: CASGTSASTDTQYF.

This chain connects TRBV28 to TRBJ1-1, with no clear D. CDR1 is MDHEN and CDR2 is SYDVKM in the germline V gene. The CDR3 sequence is 16 residues long. Trimming stripped 3 bases from V and 1 base from J, with 15 bases between. CDR3 DNA: TGTGCCAGCAGTTTGGAGGCCCACCCTGGGAACACTGAAGCTTTCTTT. The encoded protein is CASSLEAHPGNTEAFF. Filled out from reference TRBV28 and TRBJ1-1, the complete variable domain reads DVKVTQSSRYLVKRTGEKVFLECVQDMDHENMFWYRQDPGLGLRLIYFSYDVKMKEKGDIPEGYSVSREKKERFSLILESASTNQTSMYLCASSLEAHPGNTEAFFGQGTRLTVV.